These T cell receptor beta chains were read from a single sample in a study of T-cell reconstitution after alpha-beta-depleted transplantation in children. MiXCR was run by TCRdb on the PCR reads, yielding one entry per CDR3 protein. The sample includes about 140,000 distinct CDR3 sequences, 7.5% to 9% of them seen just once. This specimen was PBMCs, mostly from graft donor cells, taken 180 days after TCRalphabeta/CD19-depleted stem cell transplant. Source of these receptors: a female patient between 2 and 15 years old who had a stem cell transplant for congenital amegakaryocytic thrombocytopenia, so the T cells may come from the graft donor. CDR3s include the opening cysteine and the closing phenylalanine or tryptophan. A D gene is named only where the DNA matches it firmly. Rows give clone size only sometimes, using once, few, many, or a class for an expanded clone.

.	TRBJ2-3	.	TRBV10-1	TGCGCCAGCAGTGGTGCTAGGGGCACTAGCACAGATACGCAGTATTTT	CASSGARGTSTDTQYF
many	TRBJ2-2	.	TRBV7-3	TGTGCCAGCAGCTTTTTTGGCGGGGAGCTGTTTTTT	CASSFFGGELFF
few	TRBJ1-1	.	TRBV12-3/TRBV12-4	TGTGCCAGCAGTCCACCGGGACCCCTGAACACTGAAGCTTTCTTT	CASSPPGPLNTEAFF
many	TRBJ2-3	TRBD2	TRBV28	TGTGCCAGCAGTCCCCTGTTTGGCGGGAGAGGGACAGATACGCAGTATTTT	CASSPLFGGRGTDTQYF
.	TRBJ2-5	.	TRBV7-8	TGTGCCAGCAGCTTATCAGCTGAGACCCAGTACTTC	CASSLSAETQYF
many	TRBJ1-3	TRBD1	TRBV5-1	TGCGCCAGCAGAGTTGGACAGGACCTTGGAAACACCATATATTTT	CASRVGQDLGNTIYF
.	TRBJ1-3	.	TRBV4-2	TGTGCCAGCAGCCAAGATCAGACGAGGCTTTCTGGAAACACCATATATTTT	CASSQDQTRLSGNTIYF
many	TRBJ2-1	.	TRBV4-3	TGCGCCAGCAGCCCTACGCTCCGATCCTACAATGAGCAGTTCTTC	CASSPTLRSYNEQFF
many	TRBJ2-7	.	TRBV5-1	TGCGCCAGCAGCCCTCAAAGAGGGGACGAGCAGTACTTC	CASSPQRGDEQYF
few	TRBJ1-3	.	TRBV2	TGTGCCAGCTCATCCGACCCCCGAGGAAACACCATATATTTT	CASSSDPRGNTIYF
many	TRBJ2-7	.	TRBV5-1	TGCGCCAGCAGCTTGGCGCGCGGAGAGGTCGGGGAGCAGTACTTC	CASSLARGEVGEQYF
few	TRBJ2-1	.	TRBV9	TGTGCCAGCAGCGTAGACAAGCACGATGAGCAGTTCTTC	CASSVDKHDEQFF
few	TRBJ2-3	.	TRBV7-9	TGTGCCAGCAGCCCGGATCGGGTACGCACAGATACGCAGTATTTT	CASSPDRVRTDTQYF
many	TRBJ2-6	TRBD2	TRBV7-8	TGTGCCAGCAGCTTAGCGGGGGGGTTGGTCAGCGTCCTGACTTTC	CASSLAGGLVSVLTF
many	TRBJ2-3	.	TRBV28	TGTGCCAGCAGATTATGGACTGCCGGCACAGATACGCAGTATTTT	CASRLWTAGTDTQYF
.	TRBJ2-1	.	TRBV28	TGTGCCACCACACATGAGAGCTCCTACAATGAGCAGTTCTTC	CATTHESSYNEQFF
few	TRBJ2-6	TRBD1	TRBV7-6	TGTGCCAGCAGCATGGGGACAGGAATCTCTGGGGCCAACGTCCTGACTTTC	CASSMGTGISGANVLTF
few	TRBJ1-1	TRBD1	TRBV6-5	TGTGCCAGCAGTACAGGGGGGGGGGATTTCTTT	CASSTGGGDFF
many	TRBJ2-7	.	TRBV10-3	TGTGCCATCAATGGAGACGGCCCCTACGAGCAGTACTTC	CAINGDGPYEQYF
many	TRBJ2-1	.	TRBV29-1	TGCAGCGTTGAGCCAGGGCGTGTCGATGAGCAGTTCTTC	CSVEPGRVDEQFF
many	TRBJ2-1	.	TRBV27	TGTGCCAGCAGTTTATATGGGACTGCAAACGAGCAGTTCTTC	CASSLYGTANEQFF
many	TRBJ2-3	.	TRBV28	TGTGCCAGCAGTTTGGACCTCGGGCGGCCCAGCACAGATACGCAGTATTTT	CASSLDLGRPSTDTQYF
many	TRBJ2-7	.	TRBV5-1	TGCGCCAGCAGCTTGGAAAAGACCAGGAACTTATTGCGCGAGCAGTACTTC	CASSLEKTRNLLREQYF
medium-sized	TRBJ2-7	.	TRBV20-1	TGCAGTGCTAGGGTGGCCGGGAGCGGTAACGCCTACGAGCAGTACTTC	CSARVAGSGNAYEQYF
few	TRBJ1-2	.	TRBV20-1	TGCAGTGCTTTAAAGGCGAACTATGGCTACACCTTC	CSALKANYGYTF
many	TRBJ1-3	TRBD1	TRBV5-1	TGCGCCAGCAGCGGGGGACAGGGACGGAACACCATATATTTT	CASSGGQGRNTIYF
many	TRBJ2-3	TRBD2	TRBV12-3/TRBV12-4	TGTGCCAGCACCCCTAGCGGGATACGCACAGATACGCAGTATTTT	CASTPSGIRTDTQYF
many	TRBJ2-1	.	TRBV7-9	TGTGCCAGCAGCTTAGGCCGGGACAATGAGCAGTTCTTC	CASSLGRDNEQFF
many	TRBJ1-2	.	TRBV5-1	TGCGCCAGCAGATCCGACGGCTATGGCTACACCTTC	CASRSDGYGYTF
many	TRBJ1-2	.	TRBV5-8	TGTGCCAGCAGCACTGGGGCACGCTGGCTGGACTATGGCTACACCTTC	CASSTGARWLDYGYTF
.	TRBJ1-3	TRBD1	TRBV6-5	TGTGCCAGCAGTTACTCGAGTGGAGGACAGGGCCGCTCTGGAAACACCATATATTTT	CASSYSSGGQGRSGNTIYF